The 4 T cell receptor beta chains listed next were all sequenced from one sample in a study of CD8 T cells in ankylosing spondylitis. Findings and limits, study-wide: A motif in TCR beta, a set of roughly 8 highly homologous variants, appeared characteristic of ankylosing spondylitis blood.

TCRdb re-called the 5' RACE reads with MiXCR, one entry per CDR3 protein. The repertoire holds 750,000 to 850,000 distinct CDR3 sequences, with 10% to 15% as singletons. Their specific antigens are unknown. Sequenced material: blood, either unsorted or a sorted T cell fraction (not recorded which). Every receptor here comes from a male donor with ankylosing spondylitis.

This clonotype was detected once. The chain is built from TRBV7-2 and TRBJ2-1, with 7 positions matching TRBD1. V shed 3 bases and J 7 bases; nucleotides not matched to a gene: 15. The CDR3 is 17 amino acids. Germline CDR1 SGHTA, CDR2 FQGNSA. The chain's CDR3 is CASSLRATGDGFNEQFF. The DNA of the CDR3 is TGTGCCAGCAGCTTGAGGGCTACAGGGGACGGGTTTAATGAGCAGTTCTTC. Full variable domain (missing parts from reference TRBV7-2 and TRBJ2-1): GAGVSQSPSNKVTEKGKDVELRCDPISGHTALYWYRQSLGQGLEFLIYFQGNSAPDKSGLPSDRFSAERTGGSVSTLTIQRTQQEDSAVYLCASSLRATGDGFNEQFFGPGTRLTVL.

On this clonotype itself: A much larger clone lies a single base off, so this may be a read error. The chain couples TRBV20-1 to TRBJ1-2, with 8 bases lining up with TRBD1. Germline CDR1 is DFQATT and CDR2 is SNEGSKA (reference sequence). The junction had 7 bases not matched to a gene; V was cut back by 3 bases and J by 7 bases. The CDR3 covers 13 residues. This chain's CDR3 is CSASETGAAGYTF. The CDR3 DNA follows: TGCAGTGCTAGCGAGACAGGGGCTGCTGGCTACACCTTC.

This clonotype has just a few counts. V gene TRBV5-1 combines with J gene TRBJ2-7, with D possibly TRBD2 on 6 matching bases. The V gene's germline CDR1 is SGHRS and CDR2 YFSETQ. V lost 2 bases to trimming and J lost 4 bases, with 22 bases between them. CDR3 size: 17 residues. The CDR3 DNA sequence: TGCGCCAGCAGCTTTCAGTTTCAGGGTTTGGGGAGGTACGAGCAGTACTTC. Translated: CASSFQFQGLGRYEQYF.

The gene calls are TRBV28 and TRBJ2-1; a weak D match, TRBD1 (5 bases). Between the trimmed V and J ends, which lost 2 bases and 11 bases, there was a span of 10 bases. The CDR3 is 12 residues long. Looked up from germline, CDR1 is MDHEN and CDR2 is SYDVKM. The CDR3 loop reads CASSLVQDKQFF. CDR3 in DNA: TGTGCCAGCAGTTTAGTACAGGATAAGCAGTTCTTC.